This T cell receptor (beta chain) was sequenced in a study of cytomegalovirus exposure and HLA in healthy donors. Whole-study findings and limits: A list of 164 TCR beta chains associated with cytomegalovirus was given. Rarity characterized most TCR sequences, yet some public TCRs appeared in many donors.

Comment on this clone: Its antigen is currently unknown.

A roughly 120-subject validation cohort, separate from the approximately 610-subject first cohort, supplied the donors. The CDR3 totals 13 residues. CDR1 is SGHTA and CDR2 is FQGNSA in the germline V gene. Trimming pared 5 bases from V and 4 bases from J, leaving 9 bases between. Here immunoSEQ multiplex PCR was the method, and the copy in TCRdb shows in-frame clones only, minus some. The sample comprises 260,000 or so clones, about nine tenths of which are singletons, and 3.1% rests with the top ten. Input material: PBMCs. The rearrangement uses TRBV7-2 and TRBJ1-5, with D hard to call. This sequence was found in a woman aged 30 to 39 in good health and CMV-seronegative. As DNA, the CDR3 is TGTGCCAGCAGCCTGACATCTAATCAGCCCCAGCATTTT. Protein: CASSLTSNQPQHF.